This is a list of T cell receptor beta chains from one sample in a study of cytomegalovirus exposure and HLA in healthy donors. The data were produced by immunoSEQ multiplex PCR, yet TCRdb's version contains in-frame clones alone and is incomplete. The sample has about 78,000 clones; roughly 84% are singletons. Input material: PBMCs. The receptors were gathered from a woman between 45 and 65 years old in good health and CMV-seronegative. Both conserved end residues are part of each CDR3. Each record gives: V gene, clone size, J gene, D gene, CDR3 DNA, CDR3 protein. The D gene is left open where the match is weak. Only some rows state a clone size, as once, few, many or a class for expanded clones.

v_call: TRBV7-9
clone_size: -
j_call: TRBJ1-4
d_call: TRBD1
cdr3_nt: TGTGCCAGCAGCCACCGACAGGGACAGACAACCAATTCGGTAGAAAAACTGTTTTTT
cdr3_aa: CASSHRQGQTTNSVEKLFF

v_call: TRBV29-1
clone_size: -
j_call: TRBJ2-1
d_call: -
cdr3_nt: TGCAGCGTCGTGAATCAGGGGACTAATAATGAGCAGTTCTTC
cdr3_aa: CSVVNQGTNNEQFF

v_call: TRBV2
clone_size: once
j_call: TRBJ1-1
d_call: TRBD1
cdr3_nt: TGTGCCAGCAGTGGGGACAGGGCGACTGAAGCTTTCTTT
cdr3_aa: CASSGDRATEAFF

v_call: TRBV27
clone_size: -
j_call: TRBJ2-1
d_call: TRBD1
cdr3_nt: TGTGCCAGCAGCTCCCGAAAACTGGAGGGACAGGGTGAGCACAATGAGCAGTTCTTC
cdr3_aa: CASSSRKLEGQGEHNEQFF

v_call: TRBV13
clone_size: -
j_call: TRBJ1-1
d_call: -
cdr3_nt: TGTGCCAGCAGTCTGCCGGTCGGGGAAGGCACTGAAGCTTTCTTT
cdr3_aa: CASSLPVGEGTEAFF

v_call: TRBV5-1
clone_size: -
j_call: TRBJ1-1
d_call: -
cdr3_nt: TGCGCCAGCAGCTTAGGACAAGCGAACACTGAAGCTTTCTTT
cdr3_aa: CASSLGQANTEAFF

v_call: TRBV6-5
clone_size: -
j_call: TRBJ2-7
d_call: TRBD2
cdr3_nt: TGTGCCAGCACTAGCGGGACGGGAGACTACGAGCAGTACTTC
cdr3_aa: CASTSGTGDYEQYF

v_call: TRBV28
clone_size: -
j_call: TRBJ1-5
d_call: TRBD1
cdr3_nt: TGTGCCAGCAGTTTGGAGGGCAGGGGGCACGGTCAGCCCCAGCATTTT
cdr3_aa: CASSLEGRGHGQPQHF

v_call: TRBV15
clone_size: -
j_call: TRBJ2-7
d_call: TRBD1
cdr3_nt: TGTGCCACCAGCAGTGGCAGGGGGTCCTACGAGCAGTACTTC
cdr3_aa: CATSSGRGSYEQYF

v_call: TRBV5-1
clone_size: -
j_call: TRBJ2-7
d_call: TRBD1
cdr3_nt: TGCGCCAGCAGAAAATCACAGGGGGCTTCCTACGAGCAGTACTTC
cdr3_aa: CASRKSQGASYEQYF

v_call: TRBV19
clone_size: -
j_call: TRBJ1-2
d_call: -
cdr3_nt: TGTGCCAGTAGTCCCGCCGCGGGGGGCAGTGGGGGCTACACCTTC
cdr3_aa: CASSPAAGGSGGYTF

v_call: TRBV7-3
clone_size: few
j_call: TRBJ2-6
d_call: TRBD1
cdr3_nt: TGTGCCAGCAGCCCATATATCCGGGACAGGGCACGCTCTGGGGCCAACGTCCTGACTTTC
cdr3_aa: CASSPYIRDRARSGANVLTF

v_call: TRBV4-2
clone_size: -
j_call: TRBJ1-4
d_call: -
cdr3_nt: TGTGCCAGCAGCCAAGATCCGGCGGGACTGCCAAATGAAAAACTGTTTTTT
cdr3_aa: CASSQDPAGLPNEKLFF

v_call: TRBV28
clone_size: -
j_call: TRBJ2-3
d_call: TRBD2
cdr3_nt: TGTGCCAGCAGTTCCGAAACTAGCGGAGGGGGGGATTTT
cdr3_aa: CASSSETSGGGDF

v_call: TRBV7-2
clone_size: -
j_call: TRBJ1-4
d_call: TRBD1
cdr3_nt: TGTGCCAGCAGCTTAGTGGGTAGGGACAGACTGTTTTTT
cdr3_aa: CASSLVGRDRLFF

v_call: TRBV18
clone_size: -
j_call: TRBJ1-2
d_call: -
cdr3_nt: TGTGCCAGCTCACCGACTGGACTAAACTATGGCTACACCTTC
cdr3_aa: CASSPTGLNYGYTF

v_call: TRBV4-1
clone_size: -
j_call: TRBJ2-1
d_call: TRBD2
cdr3_nt: TGCGCCAGCAGCCAAGGGGATGAGCGGGGGGGCCGATCCTACAATGAGCAGTTCTTC
cdr3_aa: CASSQGDERGGRSYNEQFF

v_call: TRBV7-6
clone_size: -
j_call: TRBJ1-4
d_call: -
cdr3_nt: TGTGCCAGCAGCGACGCAGGTAGATCTGGTGAAAAACTGTTTTTT
cdr3_aa: CASSDAGRSGEKLFF

v_call: TRBV5-1
clone_size: -
j_call: TRBJ2-7
d_call: -
cdr3_nt: TGCGCCAGCAGCTTACACGACAACTCCTACGAGCAGTACTTC
cdr3_aa: CASSLHDNSYEQYF

v_call: TRBV19
clone_size: -
j_call: TRBJ1-5
d_call: -
cdr3_nt: TGTGCCAGTAGACCATCTTTGACTGGTCGGCATAGCAATCAGCCCCAGCATTTT
cdr3_aa: CASRPSLTGRHSNQPQHF

v_call: TRBV28
clone_size: once
j_call: TRBJ2-3
d_call: TRBD2
cdr3_nt: TGTGCCTGCGGGACTAGCGGGAGGGCCATAACAGATACGCAGTATTTT
cdr3_aa: CACGTSGRAITDTQYF

v_call: TRBV29-1
clone_size: -
j_call: TRBJ1-1
d_call: TRBD1
cdr3_nt: TGCAGCGTTGAAGGCCTCAGGGGGGCGGAAGCTTTCTTT
cdr3_aa: CSVEGLRGAEAFF

v_call: TRBV19
clone_size: -
j_call: TRBJ1-3
d_call: TRBD1
cdr3_nt: TGTGCCAGTAGTCTCCCCCGACAGGGCGGAAACACCATATATTTT
cdr3_aa: CASSLPRQGGNTIYF

v_call: TRBV11-2
clone_size: -
j_call: TRBJ1-2
d_call: TRBD1
cdr3_nt: TGTGCCAGCAGCTTAATGGGACAGGGGTATGGCTACACCTTC
cdr3_aa: CASSLMGQGYGYTF

v_call: TRBV4-1
clone_size: -
j_call: TRBJ2-5
d_call: -
cdr3_nt: TGCGCCAGCAGCCAAGTAGGAGGGGTAGAGACCCAGTACTTC
cdr3_aa: CASSQVGGVETQYF

v_call: TRBV6-6
clone_size: -
j_call: TRBJ1-6
d_call: -
cdr3_nt: TGTGCCAGCAGGGGGAGCTCCTATAATTCACCCCTCCACTTT
cdr3_aa: CASRGSSYNSPLHF

v_call: TRBV12-2
clone_size: once
j_call: TRBJ1-2
d_call: -
cdr3_nt: TGTGCAAGTCGCTTAGCGGTTATTGGGACACTATCACACACCTTC
cdr3_aa: CASRLAVIGTLSHTF

v_call: TRBV4-1
clone_size: -
j_call: TRBJ1-1
d_call: TRBD1
cdr3_nt: TGCGCCAGCAGCCGGAGGGGGCCGGGGAACACTGAAGCTTTCTTT
cdr3_aa: CASSRRGPGNTEAFF

v_call: TRBV28
clone_size: -
j_call: TRBJ2-1
d_call: TRBD2
cdr3_nt: TGTGCCAGCAGTTTACGGGGTACTAGCGGGATCAATGAGCAGTTCTTC
cdr3_aa: CASSLRGTSGINEQFF

v_call: TRBV5-4
clone_size: once
j_call: TRBJ2-5
d_call: -
cdr3_nt: TGTGCCAGCAGCTCGGAAGGGGGAAGGTGGGAGACCCAGTACTTC
cdr3_aa: CASSSEGGRWETQYF

v_call: TRBV5-6
clone_size: -
j_call: TRBJ1-1
d_call: TRBD1
cdr3_nt: TGTGCCAGCAGCCCCCTCGACAGGGAAGCCGAAGCTTTCTTT
cdr3_aa: CASSPLDREAEAFF

v_call: TRBV5-4
clone_size: -
j_call: TRBJ2-5
d_call: TRBD2
cdr3_nt: TGTGCCAGCAGCCTCCCGGAGGGACTAGGGGGGACCCAGTACTTC
cdr3_aa: CASSLPEGLGGTQYF

v_call: TRBV27
clone_size: once
j_call: TRBJ2-7
d_call: -
cdr3_nt: TGTGCCAGCGGTCCCTACGAGCAGTACTTC
cdr3_aa: CASGPYEQYF